This TCR beta chain was documented in a study of blood T cell repertoires in COVID-19. Study information: There were acute and convalescent COVID-19 samples, and they came from the United States, Italy and Spain. In each case, the material was cDNA or gDNA derived from T cells, B-cell-depleted T cells, or PBMCs.

Original processing notes: Reference gene primer amplification in the assay estimated nucleated cell counts. Here immunoSEQ multiplex PCR was the method, and the copy in TCRdb shows in-frame clones only, minus some. V and J calls plus clone size are reproduced from that table; the DNA served to infer D and trimming. The sample records about 110,000 clones, approximately 70% being singletons. This CDR3 contains 15 residues. The V segment lost 1 base and the J segment 2 bases; nucleotides outside the gene matches: 2. Germline V gene lookup returns CDR1 KGHSH and CDR2 LQKENI. This chain links TRBV18 with TRBJ2-1; 7 nucleotides agree with TRBD1. Sequenced input: peripheral blood. The TCR sequence derives from a middle-aged woman with acute or convalescent COVID-19. CDR3 residues: CASSPRTGTYNEQFF. CDR3 nucleotide sequence: TGTGCCAGCTCACCACGGACAGGTACCTACAATGAGCAGTTCTTC.